This TCR beta chain was sequenced in a study of cytomegalovirus exposure and HLA in healthy donors. Primers: 60 Vbeta forward and 13 Jbeta reverse. Repertoires were generated with immunoSEQ multiplex PCR, while TCRdb's copy carries only in-frame clones and drops some. This sample has 75,000 to 100,000 clones; around 77% occur once, and the top ten carry around 3.2%. Germline CDR1 and CDR2: MNHEY and SVGAGI. The CDR3 loop spans 15 amino acids. V shed 4 bases and J 2 bases; nucleotides not matched to a gene: 4. The source is a middle-aged man in good health and CMV-seronegative. This chain uses TRBV6-5 with TRBJ2-2, with TRBD1 identical over 7 bases. Source material: PBMCs. This CDR3 is CASSFRQGNTGELFF. The CDR3 DNA is TGTGCCAGCAGTTTCAGACAGGGTAACACCGGGGAGCTGTTTTTT.